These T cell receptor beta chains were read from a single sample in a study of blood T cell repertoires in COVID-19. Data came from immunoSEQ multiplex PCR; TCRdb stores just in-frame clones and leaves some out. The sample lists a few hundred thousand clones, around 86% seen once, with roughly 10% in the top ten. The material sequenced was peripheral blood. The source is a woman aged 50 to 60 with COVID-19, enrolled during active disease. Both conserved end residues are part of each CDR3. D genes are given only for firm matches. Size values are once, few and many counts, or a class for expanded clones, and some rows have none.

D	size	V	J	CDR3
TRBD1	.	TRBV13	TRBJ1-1	CASSSLRGRAAEAFF
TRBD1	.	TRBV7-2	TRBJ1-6	CASSSRSDRDSTLHF
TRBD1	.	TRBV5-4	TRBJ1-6	CASSLDLDRGSPLHF
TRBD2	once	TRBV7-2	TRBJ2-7	CASSFGGGILYEQYF
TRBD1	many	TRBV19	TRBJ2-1	CASSVGTGSVVQFF
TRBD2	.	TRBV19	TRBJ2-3	CASRFTSGGFTDTQYF
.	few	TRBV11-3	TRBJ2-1	CASSLTQINNEQFF
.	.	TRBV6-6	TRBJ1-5	CASSSGRTDSNQPQHF
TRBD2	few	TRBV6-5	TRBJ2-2	CASRADGRRTGELFF
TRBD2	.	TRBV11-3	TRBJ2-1	CASSLVVTAGGRGNEQFF
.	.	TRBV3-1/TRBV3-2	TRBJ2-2	CASTRTGELFF
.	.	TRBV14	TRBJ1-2	CASSQASYGYTF
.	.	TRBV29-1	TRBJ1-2	CSAELRQNYGYTF
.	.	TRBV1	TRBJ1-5	CTSSPLGRASSNQPQHF
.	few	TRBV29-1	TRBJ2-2	CSVLGPRGRGNTGELFF
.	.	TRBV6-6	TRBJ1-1	CASSYGLDRAFF
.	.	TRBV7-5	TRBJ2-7	CARSFYRVQTYEQYF
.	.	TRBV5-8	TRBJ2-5	CASSQNGQIQETQYF
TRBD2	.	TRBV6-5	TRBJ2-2	CASSRRGTGRVFF
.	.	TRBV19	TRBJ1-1	CASSFRQRNTEAFF
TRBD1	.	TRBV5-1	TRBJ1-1	CASSLLDRVNTEAFF
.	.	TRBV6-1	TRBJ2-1	CASSEVEHNEQFF
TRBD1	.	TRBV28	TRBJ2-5	CASSFPRDRVKGETQYF
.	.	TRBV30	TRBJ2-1	CAWTDNSYNEQFF
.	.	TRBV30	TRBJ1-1	CAWTSGQNTEAFF